This TCR beta chain is from a study of T cell repertoires in cytomegalovirus infection. Turning to the study itself: Epitope selection comprised recently identified HLA-C-restricted CMV epitopes and well-studied HLA-B-restricted CMV epitopes. Public TCR beta signatures provided an indication of both CMV infection and a matching HLA type. Study findings and constraints: Totalled public TCR beta family frequency picked out people who carried CMV plus the relevant HLA.

A single record per CDR3 protein comes from TCRdb applying MiXCR to the reads. This sample carries approximately 500,000 distinct CDR3 sequences, 33% of them seen once, and the ten largest clones take under 20%. As to this clonotype: What it recognizes is unknown.

V gave up 5 bases and J gave up 4 bases, with 23 bases separating them. In germline, CDR1 is SGHAT, CDR2 FQNNGV. The CDR3 is 17 amino acids. This sample comprised cultured PBMCs, obtained from culture after CMV antigen stimulation. The genes are TRBV11-2 and TRBJ2-5; TRBD2 might be the D (6 bases). This clonotype originated in a human donor in good health (CMV status not recorded). Some clones in this sample may be carry-over from other donors' samples. The CDR3 is CASSLRVEKRARETQYF. CDR3 coding DNA: TGTGCCAGCAGCCTAAGGGTGGAGAAGCGGGCTCGAGAGACCCAGTACTTC.